This entry features one T cell receptor beta chain sequence. What it binds is not known. The extraction recovered at least 5.5 micrograms of total RNA per sample. The entry originates in a study of blood T cells in healthy people across ages. Study-level background: About one barcoded beta molecule was captured per two T cells (by template switching).

The CDR3 loop spans 15 amino acids. V was clipped by 3 bases and J by 5 bases; unmatched bases: 6. Per the germline V gene, CDR1 is SEHNR and CDR2 is FQNEAQ (reference sequence). For the second PCR, which ran for 7 to 11 cycles, a sample-barcoded 5' primer and a J-beta primer mix were used. TCRdb independently ran MiXCR on the 5' RACE reads; one entry per CDR3 protein. This sample has hundreds of thousands of distinct CDR3 sequences, with under 25% found just once. General observations from the study: Unsorted PBMC input precluded a conclusive naive versus antigen-experienced comparison. Higher diversity, along with more naive CD4+ cells, distinguished long-lived donors from aged donors.

The receptor comes from a man between 65 and 79 years old in good health. What was sequenced was blood. This chain joins TRBV7-9 and TRBJ2-3, with 9 bases matching TRBD1. CDR3 sequence reads: CASSFNRDREDTQYF. In DNA form, the CDR3 reads TGTGCCAGCAGCTTTAACCGGGACAGGGAAGATACGCAGTATTTT.